These T cell receptor beta chains were read from a single sample in a study of blood T cell repertoires in COVID-19. The assay was immunoSEQ multiplex PCR, and TCRdb's table has in-frame clones only and misses some. The table shows roughly 430,000 clones, with around 90% occurring only once. Sequencing input: PBMCs or T cells enriched from blood (not recorded which). These receptors were taken from a woman in her thirties or forties with acute COVID-19. The CDR3 runs from the conserved cysteine through the conserved F or W. D genes are given only for firm matches. Size tells how often a clone was seen (once, few, many) or the class of an expanded clone, and some rows leave it out.

>TRBD1|TRBV4-1|TRBJ1-5|-
CASSQIQGGDQPQHF
TGCGCCAGCAGCCAGATACAGGGGGGGGATCAGCCCCAGCATTTT
>-|TRBV3-1/TRBV3-2|TRBJ2-2|-
CASSQDWGENTGELFF
TGTGCCAGCAGCCAAGACTGGGGCGAGAACACCGGGGAGCTGTTTTTT
>-|TRBV7-8|TRBJ1-2|-
CASSPGVGEGGFYGYTF
TGTGCCAGCAGCCCGGGTGTCGGGGAGGGGGGTTTCTATGGCTACACCTTC
>TRBD1|TRBV5-8|TRBJ2-1|-
CASANRDSSYNEQFF
TGTGCCAGCGCAAACCGGGACAGCTCCTACAATGAGCAGTTCTTC
>-|TRBV29-1|TRBJ1-1|once
CSVEEGRVGAFF
TGCAGCGTTGAAGAGGGCAGGGTAGGAGCTTTCTTT
>-|TRBV24-1|TRBJ2-2|-
CATSRGRETGELFF
TGTGCCACTAGTAGGGGCAGGGAAACCGGGGAGCTGTTTTTT
>-|TRBV6-1|TRBJ2-3|once
CASSDPTAAAPTQYF
TGTGCCAGCAGTGACCCTACGGCGGCGGCTCCTACGCAGTATTTT
>-|TRBV9|TRBJ2-1|-
CASSGTTSSYNEQFF
TGTGCCAGCAGCGGGACTACGAGCTCCTACAATGAGCAGTTCTTC
>TRBD2|TRBV14|TRBJ2-5|-
CASSQGGSGEETQYF
TGTGCCAGCAGCCAAGGGGGTAGCGGGGAAGAGACCCAGTACTTC
>-|TRBV13|TRBJ1-2|-
CASSLAGLIPNYGYTF
TGTGCCAGCAGCTTAGCAGGGCTAATACCAAACTATGGCTACACCTTC
>-|TRBV7-9|TRBJ2-7|once
CASSSLDKGVGEQYF
TGTGCCAGCAGTTCCCTGGACAAGGGGGTGGGCGAGCAGTACTTC
>-|TRBV25-1|TRBJ1-1|-
CASRYRDANTEAFF
TGTGCCAGCAGATACAGGGACGCCAACACTGAAGCTTTCTTT
>TRBD1|TRBV3-1/TRBV3-2|TRBJ1-6|few
CASSQTTGGESPLHF
TGTGCCAGCAGCCAAACGACAGGGGGCGAGTCACCCCTCCACTTT
>-|TRBV30|TRBJ2-7|-
CAWSPGASYEQYF
TGTGCCTGGAGCCCAGGGGCCTCCTACGAGCAGTACTTC
>-|TRBV13|TRBJ1-2|-
CASSYMTAPHGYTF
TGTGCCAGCAGCTATATGACAGCGCCCCATGGCTACACCTTC
>-|TRBV30|TRBJ2-3|-
CAWSGNTLTDTQYF
TGTGCCTGGAGTGGTAACACCCTCACAGATACGCAGTATTTT
>TRBD1|TRBV5-4|TRBJ1-5|-
CASSLGTGKGQPQHF
TGTGCCAGCAGCCTCGGGACAGGGAAGGGCCAGCCCCAGCATTTT
>TRBD2|TRBV7-9|TRBJ2-1|-
CASSLTSLYNEQFF
TGTGCCAGCAGCTTGACTAGCCTTTACAATGAGCAGTTCTTC
>TRBD1|TRBV11-2|TRBJ1-2|-
CASSHQGANHYGYTF
TGTGCCAGCAGCCACCAGGGGGCAAACCACTATGGCTACACCTTC
>TRBD1|TRBV5-5|TRBJ2-7|-
CASSLFGQGPSYEQYF
TGTGCCAGCAGCTTGTTTGGACAGGGTCCTTCCTACGAGCAGTACTTC
>TRBD1|TRBV5-4|TRBJ2-2|-
CASRLQGAWEAGELFF
TGTGCCAGCAGATTGCAGGGGGCCTGGGAGGCCGGGGAGCTGTTTTTT
>-|TRBV18|TRBJ1-2|-
CASSPDTSYGYTF
TGTGCCAGCTCACCCGACACTTCCTATGGCTACACCTTC
>-|TRBV18|TRBJ1-2|-
CASSPPFSDGGYTF
TGTGCCAGCTCACCACCCTTTTCAGATGGTGGCTACACCTTC
>TRBD2|TRBV10-3|TRBJ2-3|once
CAISERPSGGADTQYF
TGTGCCATCAGTGAGAGGCCTAGCGGGGGTGCCGATACGCAGTATTTT
>TRBD2|TRBV11-2|TRBJ2-7|-
CASSALAGSSYEQYF
TGTGCCAGCAGCGCACTAGCGGGTAGCTCCTACGAGCAGTACTTC
>TRBD2|TRBV11-3|TRBJ2-1|-
CASSLVGGAYNEQFF
TGTGCCAGCAGCTTAGTCGGGGGGGCCTACAATGAGCAGTTCTTC
>TRBD1|TRBV29-1|TRBJ1-1|-
CSVFGQGGPNTEAFF
TGCAGCGTTTTCGGACAGGGCGGGCCGAACACTGAAGCTTTCTTT
>-|TRBV27|TRBJ1-3|-
CASSSLGGGQVENTIYF
TGTGCCAGCAGTTCCTTAGGCGGGGGGCAAGTGGAAAACACCATATATTTT
>TRBD1|TRBV5-6|TRBJ1-2|-
CASSLFPGTGGYGYTF
TGTGCCAGCAGCTTGTTTCCCGGGACAGGGGGGTATGGCTACACCTTC
>-|TRBV20-1|TRBJ2-7|-
CSASKASYEQYF
TGCAGTGCTAGTAAAGCCTCCTACGAGCAGTACTTC
>-|TRBV19|TRBJ2-1|-
CASKGGAYNEQFF
TGTGCCAGTAAGGGGGGGGCCTACAATGAGCAGTTCTTC
>-|TRBV5-6|TRBJ2-7|-
CASTDQGTYEQYF
TGTGCCAGTACTGACCAGGGAACCTACGAGCAGTACTTC
>TRBD2|TRBV5-1|TRBJ2-7|-
CASSAGTSGNSYEQYF
TGCGCCAGCAGCGCCGGGACTAGCGGGAACTCCTACGAGCAGTACTTC
>TRBD2|TRBV30|TRBJ2-1|-
CAWASPGTSNLNEQFF
TGTGCCTGGGCATCCCCCGGGACTAGCAATCTCAATGAGCAGTTCTTC
>TRBD2|TRBV9|TRBJ2-1|-
CASSVGGGPYNEQFF
TGTGCCAGCAGCGTGGGCGGGGGACCCTACAATGAGCAGTTCTTC
>-|TRBV18|TRBJ2-7|-
CASSPSTGSYEQYF
TGTGCCAGCTCACCCAGCACAGGGAGCTACGAGCAGTACTTC
>-|TRBV5-4|TRBJ2-5|-
CASSMSTVETQYF
TGTGCCAGCAGCATGAGCACAGTAGAGACCCAGTACTTC
>-|TRBV19|TRBJ1-3|-
CASSLEGTIYF
TGTGCCAGTAGTTTGGAGGGCACCATATATTTT
>-|TRBV5-6|TRBJ1-6|-
CASSFDRIYNSPLHF
TGTGCCAGCAGCTTTGACAGGATCTATAATTCACCCCTCCACTTT
>TRBD1|TRBV5-4|TRBJ2-5|once
CASSLGTVQETQYF
TGTGCCAGCAGCCTAGGGACAGTCCAAGAGACCCAGTACTTC
>-|TRBV28|TRBJ1-1|-
CASSLSGTRIEAFF
TGTGCCAGCAGTTTGTCCGGGACACGGATTGAAGCTTTCTTT
>-|TRBV6-5|TRBJ1-1|-
CASIERRGDTEAFF
TGTGCCAGCATCGAGCGGCGCGGGGACACTGAAGCTTTCTTT
>TRBD1|TRBV27|TRBJ2-7|-
CASSLWAGTDEQYF
TGTGCCAGCAGTTTATGGGCCGGGACAGACGAGCAGTACTTC
>TRBD1|TRBV7-9|TRBJ2-6|-
CASSLWGQGSGANVLTF
TGTGCCAGCAGCTTATGGGGACAGGGCTCTGGGGCCAACGTCCTGACTTTC
>-|TRBV5-1|TRBJ2-7|few
CASSLAQGSSYEQYF
TGCGCCAGCAGCTTGGCTCAGGGGTCCTCCTACGAGCAGTACTTC
>TRBD1|TRBV2|TRBJ1-2|-
CASSGKDRANGYTF
TGTGCCAGCAGTGGGAAGGACAGGGCTAATGGCTACACCTTC
>-|TRBV12-5|TRBJ1-3|few
CASGLVVDRYFGNTIYF
TGTGCTAGTGGTTTGGTAGTAGACAGGTATTTCGGAAACACCATATATTTT
>-|TRBV29-1|TRBJ1-1|-
CSVGGGRNTEAFF
TGCAGCGTTGGCGGGGGCAGGAACACTGAAGCTTTCTTT
>TRBD2|TRBV10-3|TRBJ2-1|-
CAISTLAGEQFF
TGTGCCATCAGCACCCTAGCGGGGGAGCAGTTCTTC
>TRBD1|TRBV11-3|TRBJ2-2|-
CASSYQGAGTGELFF
TGTGCCAGCAGCTACCAGGGGGCGGGTACCGGGGAGCTGTTTTTT
>-|TRBV5-4|TRBJ1-2|-
CASSVYSETGYTF
TGTGCCAGCAGCGTCTACAGTGAGACTGGCTACACCTTC
>TRBD2|TRBV3-1/TRBV3-2|TRBJ2-2|many
CASSRRGLGNTGELFF
TGTGCCAGCAGCCGGAGGGGACTAGGGAACACCGGGGAGCTGTTTTTT
>-|TRBV7-9|TRBJ2-6|-
CASSFQGTFGGANVLTF
TGTGCCAGCAGCTTCCAAGGGACTTTTGGTGGGGCCAACGTCCTGACTTTC
>-|TRBV6-5|TRBJ2-7|-
CASSYTGTQYEQYF
TGTGCCAGCAGTTACACCGGGACACAATACGAGCAGTACTTC
>TRBD1|TRBV29-1|TRBJ1-2|-
CSAQQGEGGYTF
TGCAGCGCCCAACAGGGGGAGGGCGGCTACACCTTC
>TRBD1|TRBV6-6|TRBJ2-7|-
CAAGPGQGTYEQYF
TGTGCCGCGGGACCGGGACAGGGGACCTACGAGCAGTACTTC
>TRBD1|TRBV3-1/TRBV3-2|TRBJ2-1|-
CASSRDRGYNEQFF
TGTGCCAGCAGCCGGGACAGGGGCTACAATGAGCAGTTCTTC
>-|TRBV6-2/TRBV6-3|TRBJ2-6|once
CASSSPQQGPGANVLTF
TGTGCCAGCAGTTCCCCTCAACAGGGCCCCGGGGCCAACGTCCTGACTTTC
>-|TRBV7-2|TRBJ2-7|-
CASSFWTPSPYEQYF
TGTGCCAGCAGCTTTTGGACACCTTCCCCCTACGAGCAGTACTTC